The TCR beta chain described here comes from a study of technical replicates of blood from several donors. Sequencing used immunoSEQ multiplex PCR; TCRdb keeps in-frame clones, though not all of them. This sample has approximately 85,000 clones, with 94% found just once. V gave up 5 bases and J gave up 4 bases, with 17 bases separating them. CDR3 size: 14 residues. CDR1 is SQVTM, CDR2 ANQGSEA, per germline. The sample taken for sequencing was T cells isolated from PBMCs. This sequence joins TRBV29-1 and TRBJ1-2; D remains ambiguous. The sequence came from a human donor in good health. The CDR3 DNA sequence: TGCAGCGTTCCCCAGGTTCGACGGGGCTATGGCTACACCTTC. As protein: CSVPQVRRGYGYTF.